The 13 T cell receptor beta chains below come from one sample, sequenced in a study of OX40 agonist ivuxolimab in advanced cancers. Assay: immunoSEQ multiplex PCR; the TCRdb copy retains only in-frame clones and omits some. The sample shows roughly 100,000 clones, 90% to 95% of them seen only once. The sample in question was CD4+ or CD8+ T cells sorted from blood, obtained in a trial of the OX40 agonist ivuxolimab. The receptor set was obtained from an adult with an advanced solid tumor such as melanoma, head and neck, liver or kidney cancer.

The V gene is TRBV2, the J gene TRBJ2-3; TRBD1 matches at 8 bases. The J segment lost 2 bases and the V segment lost 6 bases, leaving 4 bases of the junction unmatched. Per germline, CDR1 SNHLY and CDR2 FYNNEI. CDR3 length: 14 amino acids. The chain's CDR3 is CASRDRAHTDTQYF. The CDR3 coding sequence is TGTGCCAGCAGGGACAGGGCGCACACAGATACGCAGTATTTT. Together with reference TRBV2 and TRBJ2-3, the CDR3 gives the full variable domain: EPEVTQTPSHQVTQMGQEVILRCVPISNHLYFYWYRQILGQKVEFLVSFYNNEISEKSEIFDDQFSVERPDGSNFTLKIRSTKLEDSAMYFCASRDRAHTDTQYFGPGTRLTVL.

As DNA, the CDR3 is TGCGCCAGCAGCCAGGCCATTTCAGATACGCAGTATTTT. This gives the protein CASSQAISDTQYF. This chain joins TRBV4-3 and TRBJ2-3; D ambiguous. The CDR3 is made up of 13 amino acids. Trimming pared 3 bases from V and 4 bases from J, leaving 8 bases between. CDR1 and CDR2 (germline): LGHNA, YSLEER.

Details on this clone: Other DNA sequences of this sample code for an identical CDR3. The CDR3 DNA follows: TGCAGTGCTAGAGGAGAGACCCAGTACTTC. As protein: CSARGETQYF. The chain recombines TRBV20-1 with TRBJ2-5; D not certain. The CDR3 has 10 amino acids. The germline V and J ends were trimmed by 1 base and 4 bases, with 1 base remaining between them. The germline CDR1 and CDR2 sequences are DFQATT and SNEGSKA (reference sequence).

The rearrangement uses TRBV30 and TRBJ2-3; 8 positions match TRBD1. J was trimmed by 6 bases and V by 0 bases; bases with no gene match: 5. Germline CDR1 and CDR2: GTSNPN and SVGIG (reference sequence). The CDR3 has 14 amino acids. The CDR3 loop reads CAWSVLGTGDTQYF. The CDR3 nucleotides read TGTGCCTGGAGTGTACTAGGGACAGGCGATACGCAGTATTTT.

V gene TRBV2 combines with J gene TRBJ2-1; 10 bases fit TRBD2. The CDR3 contains 14 residues. In germline, CDR1 is SNHLY, CDR2 FYNNEI. Trimming at V came to 4 bases and at J to 5 bases, leaving 2 bases not matched to a gene. CDR3 nucleotides: TGTGCCAGCAGTGTCCTAGCGGGAGACAATGAGCAGTTCTTC. Protein sequence: CASSVLAGDNEQFF.

The rearrangement uses TRBV6-5 and TRBJ1-1, with D perhaps TRBD1 (5 bases). Germline V gene data show CDR1 as MNHEY and CDR2 as SVGAGI. This CDR3 has 15 residues. Trimming cost V 6 bases and J 6 bases, with 20 bases left between them. CDR3 loop: CASSGIGTPRAEAFF. CDR3 DNA sequence: TGTGCCAGCAGCGGTATAGGGACGCCGAGGGCTGAAGCTTTCTTT.

This chain connects TRBV4-1 to TRBJ2-5, with 13 bases fitting TRBD2. CDR1 MGHRA and CDR2 YSYEKL come from the germline V gene. The CDR3 runs 17 residues. The J segment lost 1 base and the V segment lost 0 bases, leaving 2 bases of the junction unmatched. CDR3 DNA: TGCGCCAGCAGCCAAGACCGACTAGCGGGGGGCCAAGAGACCCAGTACTTC. Its translation is CASSQDRLAGGQETQYF.

The chain's CDR3 is CASSVAGAATEAFF. CDR3 coding DNA: TGTGCCAGCAGCGTAGCTGGGGCAGCCACTGAAGCTTTCTTT. The V gene is TRBV9, the J gene TRBJ1-1; possible D gene TRBD1, 5 bases. Per germline, CDR1 SGDLS and CDR2 YYNGEE. The V end lost 0 bases, the J end lost 4 bases, and 10 bases lay between the germline ends. The CDR3 covers 14 residues.

The genes are TRBV30 and TRBJ2-3; 8 positions match TRBD2. J was trimmed by 1 base and V by 1 base; bases with no gene match: 4. Germline CDR1 reads GTSNPN; CDR2 reads SVGIG (reference sequence). The CDR3 has 15 residues. DNA for the CDR3: TGTGCCTGGAGTGGCCACGGGAGGGGCACAGATACGCAGTATTTT. Protein: CAWSGHGRGTDTQYF.

The gene calls are TRBV28 and TRBJ2-5; D is unresolved. CDR3 length: 13 amino acids. V lost 4 bases to trimming and J lost 5 bases, with 11 bases between them. Germline-derived CDR1 and CDR2 are MDHEN and SYDVKM. The CDR3 spells CASSSHFRETQYF. DNA for the CDR3: TGTGCCAGCAGTTCCCACTTCCGGGAGACCCAGTACTTC.

The J gene is TRBJ2-3, the V gene TRBV6-5; TRBD2 might be the D (6 bases). Germline V gene lookup returns CDR1 MNHEY and CDR2 SVGAGI. This CDR3 has 15 amino acids. The V end lost 5 bases, the J end lost 4 bases, and 16 bases lay between the germline ends. The CDR3 DNA reads TGTGCCAGCAGTAACGCGGGAAGGGCGTCAGATACGCAGTATTTT. It translates to CASSNAGRASDTQYF.

The table lists this clone with a count of one. The rearrangement links TRBV11-3 to TRBJ2-1; maybe TRBD2 (8 bases). The CDR3 extends over 18 amino acids. Germline-derived CDR1 and CDR2 are SGHNT and YENEEA. Deletions cut 6 bases from V and 0 bases from J, with 21 bases between. The chain's CDR3 is CASREGASGLSSYNEQFF. Here the CDR3 DNA reads TGTGCCAGCAGAGAGGGGGCTAGCGGGTTGAGCTCCTACAATGAGCAGTTCTTC.

V gene TRBV10-3 combines with J gene TRBJ1-2; 8 bases line up with TRBD1. V shed 1 base, J shed 5 bases, and the junction held 30 bases outside the gene matches. The CDR3 length is 23 residues. Germline V gene lookup returns CDR1 ENHRY and CDR2 SYGVKD. The CDR3 DNA is TGTGCCATCAGTGAGTTTAGTAGGGGAGCGACGGACGGACAGGGCTCCCGGATTTATGGCTACACCTTC. It specifies CAISEFSRGATDGQGSRIYGYTF.